These T cell receptor beta chains were read from a single sample in a study of early T cells in non-severe SARS-CoV-2 infection. TCRdb redid the calling of the 5' RACE reads with MiXCR, one entry per CDR3 protein. The top ten clones hold roughly 26% of a sample with 35,000 to 40,000 distinct CDR3 sequences, about 5.3% of them seen once. Sequences were obtained from whole blood. These receptors all stem from an adult who was a healthcare worker with PCR-confirmed SARS-CoV-2 infection or an uninfected control (not recorded which). The CDR3 runs from the conserved cysteine through the conserved F or W. A D gene is named only where the DNA matches it firmly. Clone size, where shown, is once, few, many, or a class for clones that have expanded.

v_call,d_call,clone_size,j_call,cdr3_nt,cdr3_aa
TRBV4-1,NA,NA,TRBJ2-4,TGCGCCAGCAGCCAAACGGGAACACTGGGAGTGCGCATAGCCAAAAACATTCAGTACTTC,CASSQTGTLGVRIAKNIQYF
TRBV20-1,NA,NA,TRBJ2-1,TGCAGTGCTAGAGCGAGACGACCTCCCTACAATGAGCAGTTCTTC,CSARARRPPYNEQFF
TRBV3-1,TRBD2,few,TRBJ2-1,TGTGCCAGCAGCCAATTTGGCGGGGGCAATGAGCAGTTCTTC,CASSQFGGGNEQFF
TRBV20-1,NA,many,TRBJ1-1,TGCAGTGCCTCCCCCCACGACCGACAGCTAGAAGCTTTCTTT,CSASPHDRQLEAFF
TRBV6-1,TRBD1,NA,TRBJ1-6,TGTGCCAGCAGCGGAGGGACAGGCTCCTATAATTCACCCCTCCACTTT,CASSGGTGSYNSPLHF
TRBV7-9,NA,many,TRBJ1-1,TGTGCCAGCAGCTTTCAAAGGGACACTGAAGCTTTCTTT,CASSFQRDTEAFF
TRBV18,NA,many,TRBJ2-5,TGTGTCAGCTCACCCTGGGGCGTTGAGACCCAGTACTTC,CVSSPWGVETQYF
TRBV11-2,TRBD1,many,TRBJ2-7,TGTGCCAGCAGCTTCACCCTAAGGACAGGGGGAGGCAGCGAGCAGTACTTC,CASSFTLRTGGGSEQYF
TRBV7-9,TRBD2,few,TRBJ2-3,TGTGCCAGCAGCTCTCGCCTAGCGGGAGGGCGTAAGGGAACAGATACGCAGTATTTT,CASSSRLAGGRKGTDTQYF
TRBV15,NA,few,TRBJ2-1,TGTGCCACCAGCAGAGATCGCCTAGTACCGTACAATGAGCAGTTCTTC,CATSRDRLVPYNEQFF
TRBV11-2,NA,few,TRBJ1-2,TGTGCCAGCAGCTTAGTGATGGGAGGCTACACCTTC,CASSLVMGGYTF
TRBV6-6,NA,many,TRBJ2-5,TGTGCCAGCAGCTACAGAGTCCAAGAGACCCAGTACTTC,CASSYRVQETQYF
TRBV20-1,NA,many,TRBJ1-2,TGCAGTGCCGGGGGTAGTGGGGTTAACTATGGCTACACCTTC,CSAGGSGVNYGYTF
TRBV18,NA,many,TRBJ2-3,TGTGCCGGTATCGAGGGGGAGACAGATACGCAGTATTTT,CAGIEGETDTQYF
TRBV6-5,NA,NA,TRBJ2-2,TGTGCCAGCAGTCGTGGACCGAACACCGGGGAGCTGTTTTTT,CASSRGPNTGELFF
TRBV4-1,NA,many,TRBJ1-1,TGCGCCAGCAGCAATCGAACTGAAGCTTTCTTT,CASSNRTEAFF
TRBV29-1,TRBD1,many,TRBJ1-1,TGCAGCGGGAGACAGGGGAACACTGAAGCTTTCTTT,CSGRQGNTEAFF
TRBV4-2,TRBD2,NA,TRBJ2-7,TGTGCCAGCAGCCCTAGACTAGCGGGTGAGCAGTACTTC,CASSPRLAGEQYF
TRBV25-1,NA,few,TRBJ2-5,TGTGCCAGCAGTGAATATGGCTTTAGAGAAGAGACCCAGTACTTC,CASSEYGFREETQYF
TRBV28,NA,NA,TRBJ2-7,TGTGCCAGCAGTTTAAGCGGCCCCGAGCAGTACTTC,CASSLSGPEQYF
TRBV11-2,TRBD2,many,TRBJ2-1,TGTGCCAGCAGCCCCAGACTAGCGGGAGGGATTTTTGAGCAGTTCTTC,CASSPRLAGGIFEQFF
TRBV29-1,NA,NA,TRBJ1-1,TGCAGCGTCGGACAGTTGAACACTGAAGCTTTCTTT,CSVGQLNTEAFF
TRBV25-1,NA,many,TRBJ1-2,TGTGCCAGCAGTGAGGGCGGTACGAGGGGATTTCGTGGCTACACCTTC,CASSEGGTRGFRGYTF
TRBV7-2,NA,few,TRBJ2-5,TGTGCCAGCAGCTGGACAGCGAACCAAGAGACCCAGTACTTC,CASSWTANQETQYF
TRBV7-9,NA,many,TRBJ2-3,TGTGCCAGCAGCCCCACCACAGATACGCAGTATTTT,CASSPTTDTQYF
TRBV2,TRBD1,NA,TRBJ2-7,TGTGCCAGCAGTGTAACAGGGGTCCCCTACGAGCAGTACTTC,CASSVTGVPYEQYF
TRBV20-1,NA,many,TRBJ2-7,TGCAGTGCGCCCGGACAGAACCACTACGAGCAGTACTTC,CSAPGQNHYEQYF
TRBV5-1,NA,many,TRBJ2-5,TGCGCCAGCAGCTTGGCCGGGGGCGGGGAACAAGAGACCCAGTACTTC,CASSLAGGGEQETQYF
TRBV20-1,NA,many,TRBJ2-2,TGCAGTGTTGTGACAGCGAACACCGGGGAGCTGTTTTTT,CSVVTANTGELFF
TRBV12-5,NA,many,TRBJ1-1,TGTGCTAGTGGTTTGGTCGGGGATGGAGGGGCGAGGACTGAAGCTTTCTTT,CASGLVGDGGARTEAFF
TRBV5-1,TRBD1,few,TRBJ2-1,TGCGCCAGCAGCCCGACAGGGGACTTCTACAATGAGCAGTTCTTC,CASSPTGDFYNEQFF
TRBV27,NA,many,TRBJ2-7,TGTGCCAGCAGTGCCTGGGACGGTTCCTACGAGCAGTACTTC,CASSAWDGSYEQYF
TRBV6-2/TRBV6-3,NA,few,TRBJ1-1,TGTGCCAGCAGTTACTCCGGTCTTAGGCAGGGGAGGACTGAAGCTTTCTTT,CASSYSGLRQGRTEAFF
TRBV20-1,NA,many,TRBJ2-5,TGCAGTGCTAGCAACGCCAAGGGAACGGAGACCCAGTACTTC,CSASNAKGTETQYF
TRBV6-2/TRBV6-3,TRBD2,few,TRBJ2-5,TGTGCCAGCAGTCCGATAGCGGGGCCCGCCGGGACCCAGTACTTC,CASSPIAGPAGTQYF
TRBV19,NA,many,TRBJ2-5,TGTGCCAGTAGTACGAGGCCCTGGGACAACCAAGAGACCCAGTACTTC,CASSTRPWDNQETQYF
TRBV30,TRBD2,NA,TRBJ2-7,TGTGCCTGGAGTGTACCCGGACTAGACTACGAGCAGTACTTC,CAWSVPGLDYEQYF
TRBV11-2,NA,many,TRBJ2-5,TGTGCCAGCAGCTTAAGTCCCAGGAGGGGACAAGAGACCCAGTACTTC,CASSLSPRRGQETQYF
TRBV11-2,NA,many,TRBJ1-3,TGTGCCAGCAGTTTAGAGGGCGTCTCTGGAAACACCATATATTTT,CASSLEGVSGNTIYF
TRBV18,NA,NA,TRBJ2-5,TGTGCCAGCTCATCAGACATCCAAGAGACCCAGTACTTC,CASSSDIQETQYF
TRBV7-2,TRBD1,many,TRBJ1-1,TGTGCCAGCAGCGGGACAGGGGGCGCCGGGAACACTGAAGCTTTCTTT,CASSGTGGAGNTEAFF
TRBV2,NA,few,TRBJ2-5,TGTGCCAGCAGGGGCGGGCCCCAAGAGACCCAGTACTTC,CASRGGPQETQYF
TRBV4-2,TRBD2,many,TRBJ2-5,TGTGCCAGCAGCCAACCGACTAGCGGAATACAAGAGACCCAGTACTTC,CASSQPTSGIQETQYF
TRBV28,NA,many,TRBJ2-7,TGTGCCAGCAGTTTCCGACAGGAACTCTACGAGCAGTACTTC,CASSFRQELYEQYF